These 2 T cell receptor beta chains were all obtained from the same sample, sequenced in a study of blood T cell repertoires in COVID-19 (dated by TCRdb to the early 2020s). Receptors were amplified or captured by the immunoSEQ multiplex PCR assay. In TCRdb, the immuneACCESS table is reduced to in-frame sequences with V and J assigned. These tables do not hold every clone; where another copy was compared, an unresolved V gene accounts for under half, and the others remain unexplained. Here the sample has 300,000 or so clones; just under 85% occur a single time. The biggest ten clones account for approximately 3.8% of the sample. The sequenced sample consisted of peripheral blood. The receptors were sampled from a woman aged 50 to 65 with active or convalescent COVID-19.

The gene calls are TRBV12-3 or TRBV12-4 and TRBJ2-1; 7 bases are shared with TRBD2. There are 13 residues in the CDR3. J lost 10 bases, V lost 5 bases, and 8 bases had no gene match. The DNA of the CDR3 is TGTGCCAGCAGTATTACTAGCGCGAACGAGCAGTTCTTC. Its translation: CASSITSANEQFF.

The CDR3 DNA reads TGTGCCAGCGACAGGGGATCAGGAAACACCATATATTTT. Protein: CASDRGSGNTIYF. The chain links TRBV7-9 to TRBJ1-3; 8 nucleotides match TRBD1. Germline values: CDR1 SEHNR, CDR2 FQNEAQ (reference sequence). V gave up 8 bases and J gave up 4 bases; unmatched junction bases: 4. The CDR3 has 13 amino acids.